The clone carrying this TCR beta chain was seen just once. The data stem from a study of control samples from healthy donors and cancer patients. CDR3 length equals 14 residues. V gave up 7 bases and J gave up 3 bases, with 16 bases separating them. Germline lookup yields CDR1 SEHNR and CDR2 FQNEAQ (reference sequence). Assay used: immunoSEQ multiplex PCR; TCRdb lists only in-frame clones, some missing. Here the sample spans 25,000 or so clones, 75% to 85% being singletons. The receptor's source is an older woman with head and neck cancer. Sequenced material: PBMCs. The chain uses TRBV7-9 and TRBJ2-7, with a possible D match to TRBD2 (6 bases). CDR3 nucleotides: TGTGCCAGCAAGAAGGACGGGAGTGGCTACGAGCAGTACTTC. The encoded protein is CASKKDGSGYEQYF.